The present TCR beta chain was sequenced within a study of T cells after yellow fever vaccination. Study-level points and caveats: Contamination of FACS-sorted repertoires by abundant clonotypes from the bulk population could occur. Peak timing came faster in the weaker secondary response, day 5 versus 15.

V lost 8 bases and J lost 0, with 13 bases in between. Germline V gene lookup returns CDR1 DFQATT and CDR2 SNEGSKA (reference sequence). CDR3 length equals 14 residues. This clonotype came up many times. The antigen remains undetermined. MiXCR, run by TCRdb on the 5' RACE reads, gives a single entry per CDR3 protein. The sample records some 110,000 distinct CDR3 sequences, around 7.4% being singletons. This TCR was recovered from a man between 18 and 29 years old who received the YFV17D yellow fever vaccine. The V and J genes are TRBV20-1 and TRBJ1-4, with D unresolved. Specimen: CD4+ T cells sorted from PBMCs, collected 9 to 11 days after the first yellow fever vaccination. CDR3 sequence: CSFSPAATNEKLFF. For the CDR3, the DNA is TGCAGTTTCTCCCCGGCGGCAACTAATGAAAAACTGTTTTTT.